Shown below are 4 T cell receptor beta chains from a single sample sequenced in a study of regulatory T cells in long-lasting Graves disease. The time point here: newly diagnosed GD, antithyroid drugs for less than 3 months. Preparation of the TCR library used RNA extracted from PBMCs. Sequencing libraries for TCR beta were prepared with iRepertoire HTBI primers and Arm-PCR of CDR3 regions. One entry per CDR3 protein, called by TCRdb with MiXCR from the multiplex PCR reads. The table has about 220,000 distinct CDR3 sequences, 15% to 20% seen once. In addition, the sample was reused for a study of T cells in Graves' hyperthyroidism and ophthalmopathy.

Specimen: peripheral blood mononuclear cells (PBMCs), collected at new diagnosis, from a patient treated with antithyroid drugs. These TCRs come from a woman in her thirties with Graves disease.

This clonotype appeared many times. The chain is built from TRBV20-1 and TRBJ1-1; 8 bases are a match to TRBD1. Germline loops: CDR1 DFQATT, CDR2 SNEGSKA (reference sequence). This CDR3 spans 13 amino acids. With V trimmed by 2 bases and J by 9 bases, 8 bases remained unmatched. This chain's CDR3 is CSARPQGVQQAFF. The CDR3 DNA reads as TGCAGTGCTAGACCACAGGGGGTTCAACAAGCTTTCTTT.

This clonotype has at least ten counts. This CDR3 reads CSAGGSRGETQYF. In DNA, the CDR3 is TGCAGTGCCGGGGGGTCGCGGGGAGAGACCCAGTACTTC. V and J are TRBV20-1 and TRBJ2-5, with 7 bases fitting TRBD2. CDR1 is DFQATT, CDR2 SNEGSKA, per germline (reference sequence). This CDR3 spans 13 amino acids. V was clipped by 6 bases and J by 4 bases; unmatched bases: 8.

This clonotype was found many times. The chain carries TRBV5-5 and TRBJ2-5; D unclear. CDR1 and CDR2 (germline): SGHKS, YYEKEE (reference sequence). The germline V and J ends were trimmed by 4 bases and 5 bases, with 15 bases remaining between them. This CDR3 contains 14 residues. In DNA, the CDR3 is TGTGCCAGCAGCACGCCAAGGATTTGGGAGACCCAGTACTTC. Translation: CASSTPRIWETQYF.

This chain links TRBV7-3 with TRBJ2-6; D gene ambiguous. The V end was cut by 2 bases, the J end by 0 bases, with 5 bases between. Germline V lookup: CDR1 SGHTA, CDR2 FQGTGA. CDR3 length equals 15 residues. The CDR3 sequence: CASSLESSGANVLTF. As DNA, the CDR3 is TGTGCCAGCAGCTTAGAGAGCTCTGGGGCCAACGTCCTGACTTTC.